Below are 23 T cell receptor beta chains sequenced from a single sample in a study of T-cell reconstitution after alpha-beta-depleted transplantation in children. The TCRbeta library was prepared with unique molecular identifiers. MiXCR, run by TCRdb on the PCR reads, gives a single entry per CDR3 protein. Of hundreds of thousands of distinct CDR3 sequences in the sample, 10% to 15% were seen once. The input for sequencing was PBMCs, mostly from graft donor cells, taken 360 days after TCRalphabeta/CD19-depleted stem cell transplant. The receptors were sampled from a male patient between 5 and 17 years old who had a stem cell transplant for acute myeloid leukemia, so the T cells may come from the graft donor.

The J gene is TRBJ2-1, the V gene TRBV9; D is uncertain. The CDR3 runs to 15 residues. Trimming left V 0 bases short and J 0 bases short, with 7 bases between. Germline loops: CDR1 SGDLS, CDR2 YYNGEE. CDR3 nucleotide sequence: TGTGCCAGCAGCGTAGCTGGGGTCTCCTACAATGAGCAGTTCTTC. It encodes CASSVAGVSYNEQFF.

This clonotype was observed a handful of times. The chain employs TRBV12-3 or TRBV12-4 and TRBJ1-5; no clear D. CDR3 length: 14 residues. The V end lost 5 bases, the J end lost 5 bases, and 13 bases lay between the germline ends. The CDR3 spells CASSQSQRDQPQHF. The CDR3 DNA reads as TGTGCCAGCAGTCAGTCTCAGCGTGATCAGCCCCAGCATTTT.

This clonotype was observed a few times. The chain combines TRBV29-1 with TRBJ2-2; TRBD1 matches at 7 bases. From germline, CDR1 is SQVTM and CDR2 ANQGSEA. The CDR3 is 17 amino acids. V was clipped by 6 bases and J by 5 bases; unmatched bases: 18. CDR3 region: CSVSGTPGGRGTGELFF. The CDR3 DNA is TGCAGCGTCTCCGGGACGCCAGGGGGAAGGGGGACCGGGGAGCTGTTTTTT.

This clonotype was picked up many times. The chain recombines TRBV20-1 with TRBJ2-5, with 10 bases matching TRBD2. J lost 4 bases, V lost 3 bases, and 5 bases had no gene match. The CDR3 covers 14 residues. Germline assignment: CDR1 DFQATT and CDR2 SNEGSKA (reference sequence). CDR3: CSASLLAGGETQYF. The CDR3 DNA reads TGCAGTGCTAGCTTATTAGCGGGAGGAGAGACCCAGTACTTC.

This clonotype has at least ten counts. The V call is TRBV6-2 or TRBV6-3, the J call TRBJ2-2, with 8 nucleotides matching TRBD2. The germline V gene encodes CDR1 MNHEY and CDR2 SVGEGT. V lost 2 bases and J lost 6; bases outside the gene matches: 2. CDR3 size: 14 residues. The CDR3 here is CASSYLGLAGELFF. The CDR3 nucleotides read TGTGCCAGCAGTTACCTGGGACTAGCCGGGGAGCTGTTTTTT.

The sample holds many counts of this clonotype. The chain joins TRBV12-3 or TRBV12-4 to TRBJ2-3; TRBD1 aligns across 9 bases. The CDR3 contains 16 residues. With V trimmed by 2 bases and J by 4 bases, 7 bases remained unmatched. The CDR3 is CASSLTGTGIADTQYF. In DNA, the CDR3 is TGTGCCAGCAGTTTAACAGGGACAGGGATCGCAGATACGCAGTATTTT.

The CDR3 nucleotides read TGTGCCAGCAGTCAGGCACCCTCCTACTATACGCAGTATTTT. The encoded protein is CASSQAPSYYTQYF. The rearrangement uses TRBV28 and TRBJ2-3; D call uncertain. The CDR3 totals 14 residues. V was pared by 5 bases and J by 7 bases, with 16 bases between. In germline, CDR1 is MDHEN, CDR2 SYDVKM.

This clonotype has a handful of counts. This CDR3 is CASSATSTGELFF. Written as DNA, the CDR3 is TGTGCCAGCAGTGCCACATCCACCGGGGAGCTGTTTTTT. This chain connects TRBV2 to TRBJ2-2; D not certain. The CDR3 length is 13 residues. The germline V gene encodes CDR1 SNHLY and CDR2 FYNNEI. V gave up 4 bases and J gave up 4 bases, with 7 bases separating them.

The CDR3, as DNA: TGTGCTAGTGGTTTGCGCGGGAGCGGGTCATGGGATGAGCAGTTCTTC. Translating it yields CASGLRGSGSWDEQFF. This chain connects TRBV12-5 to TRBJ2-1; TRBD2 matches 7 bases. Germline CDR1 is LGHNT and CDR2 is FRNRAP. J lost 8 bases, V lost 2 bases, and 12 bases had no gene match. The CDR3 is 16 residues long.

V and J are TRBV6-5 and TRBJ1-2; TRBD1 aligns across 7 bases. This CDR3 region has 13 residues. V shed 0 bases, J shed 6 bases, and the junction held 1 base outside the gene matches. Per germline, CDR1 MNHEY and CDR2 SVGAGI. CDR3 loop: CASSYSTGDGYTF. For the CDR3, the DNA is TGTGCCAGCAGTTACTCTACAGGGGATGGCTACACCTTC.

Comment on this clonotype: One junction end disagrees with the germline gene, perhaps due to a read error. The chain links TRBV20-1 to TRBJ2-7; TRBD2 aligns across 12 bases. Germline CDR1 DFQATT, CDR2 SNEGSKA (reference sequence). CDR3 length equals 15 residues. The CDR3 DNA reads TGCAGTGCTGGAGTCCGACTAGCGGGAGACTACAAGCAGTACTTC. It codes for CSAGVRLAGDYKQYF.

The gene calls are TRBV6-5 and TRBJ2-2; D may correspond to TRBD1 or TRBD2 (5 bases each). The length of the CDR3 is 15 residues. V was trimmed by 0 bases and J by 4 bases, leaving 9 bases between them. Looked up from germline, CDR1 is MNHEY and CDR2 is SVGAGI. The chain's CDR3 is CASSYSRDATGELFF. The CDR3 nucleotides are TGTGCCAGCAGTTACTCGAGGGACGCCACCGGGGAGCTGTTTTTT.

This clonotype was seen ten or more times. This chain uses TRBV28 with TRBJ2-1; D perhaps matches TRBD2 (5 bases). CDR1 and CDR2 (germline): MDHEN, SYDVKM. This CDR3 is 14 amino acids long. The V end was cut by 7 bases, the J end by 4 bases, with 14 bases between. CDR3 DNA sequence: TGTGCCAGCATTCAGAACGGGGATTACAATGAGCAGTTCTTC. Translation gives CASIQNGDYNEQFF.

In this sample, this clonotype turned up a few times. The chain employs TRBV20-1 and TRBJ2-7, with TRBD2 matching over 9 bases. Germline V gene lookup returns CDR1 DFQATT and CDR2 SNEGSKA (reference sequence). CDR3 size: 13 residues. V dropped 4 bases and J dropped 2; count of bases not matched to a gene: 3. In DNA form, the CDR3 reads TGCAGTGCTAAAGCGGGAGGTCCCTACGAGCAGTACTTC. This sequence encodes CSAKAGGPYEQYF.

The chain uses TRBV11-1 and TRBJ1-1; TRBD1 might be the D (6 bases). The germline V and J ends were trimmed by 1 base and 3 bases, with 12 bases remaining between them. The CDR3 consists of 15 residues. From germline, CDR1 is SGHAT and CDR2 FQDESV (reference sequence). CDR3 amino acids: CASSLVEGGYTEAFF. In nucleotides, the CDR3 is TGTGCCAGCAGCTTAGTGGAGGGGGGGTACACTGAAGCTTTCTTT.

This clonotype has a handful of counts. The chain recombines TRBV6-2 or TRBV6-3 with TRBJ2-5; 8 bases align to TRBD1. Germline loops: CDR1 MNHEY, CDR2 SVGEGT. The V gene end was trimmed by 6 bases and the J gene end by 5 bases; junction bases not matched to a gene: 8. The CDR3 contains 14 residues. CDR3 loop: CASSRTGNEETQYF. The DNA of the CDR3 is TGTGCCAGCAGCCGGACAGGGAACGAGGAGACCCAGTACTTC.

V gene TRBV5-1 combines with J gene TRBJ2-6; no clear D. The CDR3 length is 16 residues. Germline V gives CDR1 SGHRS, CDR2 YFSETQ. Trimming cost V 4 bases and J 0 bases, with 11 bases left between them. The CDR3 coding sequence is TGCGCCAGCAGCCCCCCCCTCGACTCTGGGGCCAACGTCCTGACTTTC. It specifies CASSPPLDSGANVLTF.

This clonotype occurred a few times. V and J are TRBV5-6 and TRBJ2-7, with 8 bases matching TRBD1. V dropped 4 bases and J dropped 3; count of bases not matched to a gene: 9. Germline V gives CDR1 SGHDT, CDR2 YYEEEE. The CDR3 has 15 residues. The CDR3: CASSARDRGLYEQYF. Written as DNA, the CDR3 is TGTGCCAGCAGCGCCCGAGACAGGGGCCTCTACGAGCAGTACTTC.

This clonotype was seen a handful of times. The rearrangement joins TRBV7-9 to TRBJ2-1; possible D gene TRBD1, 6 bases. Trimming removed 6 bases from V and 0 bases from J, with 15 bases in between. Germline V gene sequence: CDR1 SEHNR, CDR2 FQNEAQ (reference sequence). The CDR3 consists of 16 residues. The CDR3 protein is CASSFLTGSSYNEQFF. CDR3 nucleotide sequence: TGTGCCAGCAGTTTCCTCACAGGGAGCTCCTACAATGAGCAGTTCTTC.

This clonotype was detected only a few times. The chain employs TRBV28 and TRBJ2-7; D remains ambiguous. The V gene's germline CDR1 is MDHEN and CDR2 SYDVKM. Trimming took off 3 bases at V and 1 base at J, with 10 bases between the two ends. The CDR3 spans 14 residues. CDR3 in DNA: TGTGCCAGCAGTTTGGTGCGCGTTTCCTACGAGCAGTACTTC. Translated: CASSLVRVSYEQYF.

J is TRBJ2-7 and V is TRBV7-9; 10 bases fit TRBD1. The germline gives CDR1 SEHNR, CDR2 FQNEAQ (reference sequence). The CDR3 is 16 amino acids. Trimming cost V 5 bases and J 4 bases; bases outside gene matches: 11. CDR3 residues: CASSPRQGANSYEQYF. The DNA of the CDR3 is TGTGCCAGCAGCCCAAGACAGGGGGCAAATTCATACGAGCAGTACTTC.

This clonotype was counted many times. The DNA for the CDR3 is TGTGCCAGCAGCTTAGGAACTACCTCGCTGGGGGAGTTCTTC. Residues: CASSLGTTSLGEFF. The chain is built from TRBV7-2 and TRBJ2-1; either TRBD1 or TRBD2 may fit D (5 bases each). The CDR3 runs to 14 residues. Per the germline V gene, CDR1 is SGHTA and CDR2 is FQGNSA. The V end lost 1 base, the J end lost 14 bases, and 18 bases lay between the germline ends.

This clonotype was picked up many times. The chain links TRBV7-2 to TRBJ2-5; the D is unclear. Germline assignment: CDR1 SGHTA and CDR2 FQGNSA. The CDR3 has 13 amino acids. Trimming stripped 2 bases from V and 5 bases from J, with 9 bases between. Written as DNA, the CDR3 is TGTGCCAGCAGCTTATCGGCGCGGGAGACCCAGTACTTC. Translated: CASSLSARETQYF. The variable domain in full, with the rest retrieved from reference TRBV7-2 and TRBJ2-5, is GAGVSQSPSNKVTEKGKDVELRCDPISGHTALYWYRQSLGQGLEFLIYFQGNSAPDKSGLPSDRFSAERTGGSVSTLTIQRTQQEDSAVYLCASSLSARETQYFGPGTRLLVL.